This TCR beta chain was retrieved from a study of Tregs in tolerant kidney transplant recipients. Study-wide points: Few patients were studied, so findings need validation in larger groups. Biological reproducibility was not directly addressed, but technical replication error appeared minimal. Expanding Tregs on activated donor B cells appeared to best identify donor-specific TCRbeta clones.

Note on this clone: What it recognizes is unknown.

The CDR3 is made up of 13 amino acids. V was cut by 6 bases and J by 1 base, with 9 bases left in between. Looked up from germline, CDR1 is SGHTA and CDR2 is FQGTGA. The data were produced by immunoSEQ multiplex PCR, yet TCRdb's version contains in-frame clones alone and is incomplete. The data hold around 230,000 clones, with around 82% observed a single time. J is TRBJ1-1 and V is TRBV7-3; D remains ambiguous. Sequencing was performed on CD4+ T cells from blood. This TCR was recovered from a human donor in good health. As DNA, the CDR3 is TGTGCCAGCAGATTTGACCAGAACACTGAAGCTTTCTTT. This encodes CASRFDQNTEAFF.